The 27 T cell receptor beta chains given below trace back to one sample, sequenced in a study of blood T cell repertoires in COVID-19. Clones were sequenced by immunoSEQ multiplex PCR, and TCRdb holds only the in-frame ones, with some missing. The repertoire holds about 24,000 clones, approximately 90% seen once, with roughly a third in the top ten. The specimen was peripheral blood. The receptor set was obtained from a man aged 65 to 79 with active COVID-19.

The rearrangement joins TRBV12-5 to TRBJ1-1; a possible D gene is TRBD1 (5 bases). V lost 4 bases to trimming and J lost 3 bases, with 9 bases between them. Per the germline V gene, CDR1 is LGHNT and CDR2 is FRNRAP. CDR3 size: 13 residues. The CDR3 nucleotides read TGTGCTAGTGGTTCACAGGTGCACACTGAAGCTTTCTTT. This sequence encodes CASGSQVHTEAFF.

This chain connects TRBV4-2 to TRBJ2-3, with 7 positions matching TRBD2. CDR3 length: 14 amino acids. V trimming: 6 bases; J trimming: 4 bases; junction bases outside the gene matches: 7. CDR1 LGHNA and CDR2 YNFKEQ come from the germline V gene. The CDR3 nucleotides are TGTGCCAGCAGGCGGGGGAGCCGTTCAGATACGCAGTATTTT. This codes for CASRRGSRSDTQYF.

The chain couples TRBV30 to TRBJ2-2, with 11 bases aligning to TRBD2. CDR3 length equals 15 residues. V lost 2 bases, J lost 4 bases, and 3 bases stayed unmatched. Germline loops: CDR1 GTSNPN, CDR2 SVGIG (reference sequence). CDR3 DNA sequence: TGTGCCTGGAGTACTAGCGGGAGTTTCACCGGGGAGCTGTTTTTT. Its translation is CAWSTSGSFTGELFF.

The J gene is TRBJ2-7, the V gene TRBV12-2; the DNA was not compared with TRBD2, the D call given in the table. TRBV12-2 is described as a pseudogene. The CDR3 is 21 amino acids. For the CDR3, the DNA is TGTGCAAGTCGCTTATTTTCCTCTCGGGTTAGCGGGAGATCCTATTCCTACGAGCAGTACTTC. Protein sequence: CASRLFSSRVSGRSYSYEQYF.

In this sample, this clone turned up a few times. This rearrangement joins TRBV18 to TRBJ2-7; the D gene is possibly TRBD1 (5 bases). The V and J ends lost 3 bases and 2 bases respectively, with 8 bases between them. The CDR3 has 13 residues. Germline V gene data show CDR1 as KGHSH and CDR2 as LQKENI. The CDR3 coding sequence is TGTGCCAGCTCACCGGGCAGGGCCTACGAGCAGTACTTC. It yields the protein CASSPGRAYEQYF.

The chain is built from TRBV7-9 and TRBJ1-6; no definite D call. The CDR3 loop spans 13 amino acids. Germline CDR1 reads SEHNR; CDR2 reads FQNEAQ (reference sequence). The germline V and J ends were trimmed by 5 bases and 7 bases, with 9 bases remaining between them. The CDR3 nucleotides read TGTGCCAGCAGCCCACGCGGGAATTCACCCCTCCACTTT. As protein: CASSPRGNSPLHF. Based on the CDR3 plus reference TRBV7-9 and TRBJ1-6, the full variable domain is DTGVSQNPRHKITKRGQNVTFRCDPISEHNRLYWYRQTLGQGPEFLTYFQNEAQLEKSRLLSDRFSAERPKGSFSTLEIQRTEQGDSAMYLCASSPRGNSPLHFGNGTRLTVT.

The chain recombines TRBV6-6 with TRBJ1-4, with 10 positions matching TRBD1. Trimming at V came to 6 bases and at J to 4 bases, leaving 5 bases not matched to a gene. Germline CDR1 and CDR2: MNHNY and SVGAGI (reference sequence). This CDR3 region has 15 residues. CDR3: CASRPGQGYNEKLFF. The CDR3 DNA follows: TGTGCCAGCAGGCCGGGACAGGGGTATAATGAAAAACTGTTTTTT.

This chain joins TRBV7-9 and TRBJ2-1, with 16 bases lining up with TRBD2. The V gene's germline CDR1 is SEHNR and CDR2 FQNEAQ (reference sequence). Trimming cost V 5 bases and J 7 bases; bases outside gene matches: 5. CDR3 length equals 16 residues. The CDR3 nucleotides read TGTGCCAGCAGCAGGGGACTAGCGGGAGGGAATAATGAGCAGTTCTTC. Translated, it gives CASSRGLAGGNNEQFF.

This chain connects TRBV5-4 to TRBJ2-7; 10 bases are shared with TRBD2. Germline CDR1 reads SGHNT; CDR2 reads YYREEE (reference sequence). Unmatched junction bases numbered 7, after V lost 4 bases and J lost 3 bases. This CDR3 comprises 15 residues. The CDR3 DNA is TGTGCCAGCAGCCAAACTAGCGGGAAACTCTACGAGCAGTACTTC. Protein product: CASSQTSGKLYEQYF.

The chain employs TRBV23-1 and TRBJ1-2, with D possibly matching TRBD1 (6 bases). TRBV23-1 is given ORF status, its function remaining uncertain. V was pared by 0 bases and J by 0 bases, with 14 bases between. CDR3 length: 17 residues. The CDR3: CASSQSRQGMPNYGYTF. The CDR3 region has the DNA TGCGCCAGCAGTCAATCGAGGCAGGGGATGCCTAACTATGGCTACACCTTC.

V usage is TRBV6-6 and J usage is TRBJ2-1, with TRBD1 matching over 12 bases. V was clipped by 2 bases and J by 10 bases; unmatched bases: 9. CDR1 is MNHNY and CDR2 is SVGAGI in the germline V gene (reference sequence). CDR3 length equals 16 residues. The CDR3 loop is CASSYGGTGGAGEQFF. The CDR3 DNA follows: TGTGCCAGCAGTTACGGCGGGACAGGGGGCGCCGGGGAGCAGTTCTTC.

The CDR3 DNA reads TGTGCCAGCAGCTTACCAGGGTACCACGAGCAGTACTTC. Translating it yields CASSLPGYHEQYF. The chain uses TRBV11-2 and TRBJ2-7; a weak D match, TRBD1 (5 bases). The germline V gene has CDR1 SGHAT and CDR2 FQNNGV. The CDR3 length is 13 residues. V was pared by 2 bases and J by 5 bases, with 10 bases between.

V usage is TRBV19 and J usage is TRBJ1-3; D gene unclear. There are 15 residues in the CDR3. Looked up from germline, CDR1 is LNHDA and CDR2 is SQIVND (reference sequence). V was clipped by 3 bases and J by 0 bases, with 9 bases between them. The CDR3 sequence is CASSMERSSGNTIYF. The CDR3 DNA reads as TGTGCCAGTAGTATGGAAAGGAGCTCTGGAAACACCATATATTTT.

V and J are TRBV19 and TRBJ1-4; TRBD1 might be the D (6 bases). This CDR3 comprises 16 residues. Germline V gives CDR1 LNHDA, CDR2 SQIVND (reference sequence). Trimming shortened V by 3 bases and J by 1 base, and 12 bases separated the two germline ends. CDR3 amino acids: CASSIGQGRTNEKLFF. CDR3 in DNA: TGTGCCAGTAGTATCGGGCAGGGGAGAACTAATGAAAAACTGTTTTTT. Complete variable domain (other parts from reference TRBV19 and TRBJ1-4): DGGITQSPKYLFRKEGQNVTLSCEQNLNHDAMYWYRQDPGQGLRLIYYSQIVNDFQKGDIAEGYSVSREKKESFPLTVTSAQKNPTAFYLCASSIGQGRTNEKLFFGSGTQLSVL.

The V gene is TRBV10-3, the J gene TRBJ2-7; the D gene is possibly TRBD1 (5 bases). With 2 bases removed from V and 0 bases from J, the gap between germline ends came to 8 bases. The CDR3 sequence is 14 residues long. Germline CDR1 is ENHRY and CDR2 is SYGVKD. CDR3 loop: CAISELQGSYEQYF. The DNA for the CDR3 is TGTGCCATCAGTGAGCTCCAGGGCTCCTACGAGCAGTACTTC.

In its sample, this clone was seen once. The rearrangement links TRBV7-9 to TRBJ2-1, with D perhaps TRBD1 (6 bases). The CDR3 has 15 residues. Trimming removed 2 bases from V and 2 bases from J, with 10 bases in between. CDR1 is SEHNR and CDR2 is FQNEAQ in the germline V gene (reference sequence). The CDR3 DNA reads TGTGCCAGCAGCTTAATAGCAGGGGCCTACAATGAGCAGTTCTTC. As protein: CASSLIAGAYNEQFF. The full variable domain, its missing parts supplied by reference TRBV7-9 and TRBJ2-1, is DTGVSQNPRHKITKRGQNVTFRCDPISEHNRLYWYRQTLGQGPEFLTYFQNEAQLEKSRLLSDRFSAERPKGSFSTLEIQRTEQGDSAMYLCASSLIAGAYNEQFFGPGTRLTVL.

The genes are TRBV27 and TRBJ2-1; 8 nucleotides match TRBD2. Germline V CDR1 and CDR2: MNHEY, SMNVEV (reference sequence). With 6 bases clipped from V and 8 bases from J, the junction kept 9 bases outside the gene matches. The CDR3 loop spans 14 amino acids. CDR3: CASSLKRESDEQFF. CDR3 nucleotides: TGTGCCAGCAGCCTGAAGCGGGAGAGTGATGAGCAGTTCTTC.

The CDR3 sequence is CASSLRQTYEQYF. The CDR3 DNA reads as TGTGCCAGCAGTTTAAGACAGACCTACGAGCAGTACTTC. The chain employs TRBV12-3 or TRBV12-4 and TRBJ2-7; TRBD1 might be the D (5 bases). The CDR3 has 13 amino acids. Trimming removed 2 bases at V and 2 bases at J, with 7 bases between.

The CDR3 bases are TGTGCCAGCAGTTACGCGGGGAGCGGGGCCCAGTTCTTC. It translates to CASSYAGSGAQFF. The genes are TRBV2 and TRBJ2-1; 7 nucleotides align to TRBD2. V trimming: 5 bases; J trimming: 13 bases; junction bases outside the gene matches: 11. The CDR3 runs to 13 residues. Germline CDR1 is SNHLY and CDR2 is FYNNEI.

The chain employs TRBV28 and TRBJ1-1, with 8 bases identical to TRBD1. J was trimmed by 0 bases and V by 1 base; bases with no gene match: 7. The CDR3 has 17 amino acids. In germline, CDR1 is MDHEN, CDR2 SYDVKM. CDR3 residues: CASSLSSRGLMNTEAFF. In nucleotides, the CDR3 is TGTGCCAGCAGTTTATCTTCCAGGGGGCTCATGAACACTGAAGCTTTCTTT.

In this sample, this clone turned up once. The chain couples TRBV7-2 to TRBJ2-7; 12 bases align to TRBD2. The V gene's germline CDR1 is SGHTA and CDR2 FQGNSA. The CDR3 is made up of 16 amino acids. Losses at the gene ends were 2 bases for V and 3 bases for J; bases not matched to a gene: 5. The CDR3 loop reads CASSLSSTSGSYEQYF. The DNA of the CDR3 is TGTGCCAGCAGCTTAAGTTCGACTAGCGGGAGCTACGAGCAGTACTTC.

This rearrangement joins TRBV28 to TRBJ2-7, with 9 bases that match TRBD1. V trimming: 3 bases; J trimming: 1 base; junction bases outside the gene matches: 4. The CDR3 has 15 amino acids. CDR1 is MDHEN, CDR2 SYDVKM, per germline. The CDR3 nucleotides read TGTGCCAGCAGTTTTAACAGGGGGCTATCCTACGAGCAGTACTTC. Translating gives CASSFNRGLSYEQYF.

The V call is TRBV3-1 (or the pseudogene TRBV3-2), the J call TRBJ2-1; 8 bases map to TRBD2. Germline CDR1 reads LGHDT; CDR2 reads YNNKEL (reference sequence). This CDR3 spans 15 amino acids. V lost 0 bases and J lost 4; bases outside the gene matches: 2. The CDR3 DNA sequence: TGTGCCAGCAGCCAAGACCCTAGCGGGTACAATGAGCAGTTCTTC. It codes for CASSQDPSGYNEQFF.

The chain employs TRBV11-2 and TRBJ1-2, with no clear D. V gave up 0 bases and J gave up 8 bases, with 16 bases separating them. Per the germline V gene, CDR1 is SGHAT and CDR2 is FQNNGV. This CDR3 comprises 15 residues. CDR3 sequence (DNA): TGTGCCAGCAGCTTAGATGACGTACCCAGCAGGGGCTACACCTTC. This codes for CASSLDDVPSRGYTF.

This clone was seen a single time. V usage is TRBV28 and J usage is TRBJ2-7, with 9 bases matching TRBD1. V shed 4 bases, J shed 4 bases, and the junction held 5 bases outside the gene matches. Germline CDR1 reads MDHEN; CDR2 reads SYDVKM. The CDR3 is made up of 14 amino acids. The chain's CDR3 is CASSSGQGVYEQYF. The CDR3 DNA reads as TGTGCCAGCAGTTCGGGACAGGGAGTGTACGAGCAGTACTTC.

The chain combines TRBV5-6 with TRBJ1-4; D is perhaps TRBD1 (5 bases). The CDR3 loop spans 16 amino acids. Germline CDR1 and CDR2: SGHDT and YYEEEE. Trimming left V 4 bases short and J 3 bases short, with 16 bases between. Here the CDR3 reads CASSLLAGVANEKLFF. The CDR3 DNA follows: TGTGCCAGCAGCCTCCTCGCGGGGGTGGCTAATGAAAAACTGTTTTTT. Variable domain in full (rest from reference TRBV5-6 and TRBJ1-4): DAGVTQSPTHLIKTRGQQVTLRCSPKSGHDTVSWYQQALGQGPQFIFQYYEEEERQRGNFPDRFSGHQFPNYSSELNVNALLLGDSALYLCASSLLAGVANEKLFFGSGTQLSVL.

The rearrangement joins TRBV7-2 to TRBJ1-6; TRBD1 agrees at 7 bases. CDR3 length: 16 amino acids. The germline V gene has CDR1 SGHTA and CDR2 FQGNSA. J was trimmed by 3 bases and V by 5 bases; bases with no gene match: 7. CDR3 bases: TGTGCCAGCAGCATATCACGGGACAGCTATAATTCACCCCTCCACTTT. Amino acid sequence: CASSISRDSYNSPLHF.